These 17 T cell receptor beta chains came from one sample sequenced in a study of breast tumors, draining lymph nodes, adjacent tissues. Axillary draining lymph nodes of breast cancer patients supplied the node samples. One entry per CDR3 protein results from TCRdb running MiXCR on the multiplex PCR reads. The sample lists 80,000 to 130,000 distinct CDR3 sequences, approximately 22% occurring once. Sequencing was carried out using axillary lymph node tissue. These receptor sequences come from a female donor with breast cancer. Some clones in this sample may be carry-over from other donors' samples.

As concerns this clonotype: This may be a read error, as it is one base from a much larger clone. V and J are TRBV30 and TRBJ1-2; D may be TRBD1 (6 bases). The CDR3 has 13 amino acids. The germline gives CDR1 GTSNPN, CDR2 SVGIG (reference sequence). V shed 4 bases and J shed 9 bases, with 18 bases lying between them. The chain's CDR3 is CAWNDTSRGSYTF. As DNA, the CDR3 is TGTGCCTGGAATGACACCTCCAGGGGTAGCTACACCTTC.

Ten or more counts support this clonotype. The chain joins TRBV7-6 to TRBJ2-3, with D unresolved. Trimming shortened V by 1 base and J by 2 bases, and 10 bases separated the two germline ends. The CDR3 is made up of 15 amino acids. The germline gives CDR1 SGHVS, CDR2 FNYEAQ. CDR3 nucleotide sequence: TGTGCCAGCAGCTTAGGGGTTCAAAACACAGATACGCAGTATTTT. It codes for CASSLGVQNTDTQYF. Full variable domain (missing parts from reference TRBV7-6 and TRBJ2-3): GAGVSQSPRYKVTKRGQDVALRCDPISGHVSLYWYRQALGQGPEFLTYFNYEAQQDKSGLPNDRFSAERPEGSISTLTIQRTEQRDSAMYRCASSLGVQNTDTQYFGPGTRLTVL.

This clonotype was detected once. The chain couples TRBV9 to TRBJ2-3; D might be TRBD1 or TRBD2, each matching 6 bases. The germline V gene encodes CDR1 SGDLS and CDR2 YYNGEE. V was shortened by 4 bases and J by 2 bases, with 14 bases between the two germline ends. The CDR3 is 15 residues long. The CDR3 DNA follows: TGTGCCAGCAGCTCCTCGGGGGACACCACAGATACGCAGTATTTT. This codes for CASSSSGDTTDTQYF.

This clonotype was detected many times. The J gene is TRBJ1-4, the V gene TRBV20-1; D is undetermined. Germline assignment: CDR1 DFQATT and CDR2 SNEGSKA (reference sequence). The CDR3 consists of 12 residues. V gave up 8 bases and J gave up 5 bases, with 12 bases separating them. The CDR3 region has the DNA TGCAGTACCCTTATAGCGAATGAAAAACTGTTTTTT. Encoded protein: CSTLIANEKLFF.

On this clonotype itself: This clone may be a read error of a much larger clone one base away. The chain couples TRBV5-4 to TRBJ2-5; 8 nucleotides line up with TRBD1. The ends lost 4 bases at V and 4 bases at J; junction bases unmatched: 12. The CDR3 loop spans 16 amino acids. CDR1 is SGHNT and CDR2 is YYREEE in the germline V gene (reference sequence). Written as DNA, the CDR3 is TGTGCCAGCAGCGCAGGGACAGGAAGAAATCGAGAGACCCAGTACTTC. This codes for CASSAGTGRNRETQYF.

The chain is built from TRBV30 and TRBJ1-2; D unresolved. In germline, CDR1 is GTSNPN, CDR2 SVGIG (reference sequence). The V end was cut by 2 bases, the J end by 4 bases, with 20 bases between. This CDR3 has 16 residues. The CDR3 reads CAWSFLTSTSGYGYTF. CDR3 sequence (DNA): TGTGCCTGGAGTTTCCTGACCTCGACCTCGGGCTATGGCTACACCTTC.

This clonotype was counted ten times or more. This rearrangement joins TRBV5-5 to TRBJ1-4; D is possibly TRBD1 (6 bases). V was cut by 3 bases and J by 5 bases, with 11 bases left in between. Germline CDR1 is SGHKS and CDR2 is YYEKEE (reference sequence). This CDR3 contains 14 residues. The CDR3 DNA is TGTGCCAGCAGCTCGGGACAAGGGAATGAAAAACTGTTTTTT. Protein: CASSSGQGNEKLFF.

This clonotype occurred many times. The chain carries TRBV6-1 and TRBJ1-3; D is unresolved. V was cut by 4 bases and J by 0 bases, with 10 bases left in between. Germline V lookup: CDR1 MNHNS, CDR2 SASEGT. This CDR3 has 15 amino acids. CDR3 DNA: TGTGCCAGCAGTGGGAGAGACTCCTCTGGAAACACCATATATTTT. Translation gives CASSGRDSSGNTIYF.

A note on this clonotype: A much larger clone lies one base from this, so it may be a read error. The rearrangement uses TRBV6-5 and TRBJ2-6; D possibly uses TRBD1 or TRBD2 (5 bases each). The CDR3 totals 17 residues. Germline CDR1 reads MNHEY; CDR2 reads SVGAGI. V lost 6 bases, J lost 0 bases, and 15 bases lay in between. For the CDR3, the DNA is TGTGCCAGCAGGACCGGGGCAGCAGCCTCTGGGGCCAACGTCCTGACTTTC. It translates to CASRTGAAASGANVLTF.

The chain is built from TRBV29-1 and TRBJ1-2; TRBD1 matches 9 bases. Germline values: CDR1 SQVTM, CDR2 ANQGSEA. This CDR3 spans 11 amino acids. Losses at the gene ends were 7 bases for V and 5 bases for J; bases not matched to a gene: 2. CDR3 loop: CSDGQGYGYTF. The CDR3 region has the DNA TGCAGCGACGGACAGGGGTATGGCTACACCTTC.

The chain links TRBV12-3 or TRBV12-4 to TRBJ1-5; 10 bases fit TRBD1. The CDR3 has 18 residues. The trim removed 5 bases at V and 4 bases at J, leaving 14 bases unmatched. CDR3: CASSLCGSRQGANQPQHF. CDR3 nucleotides: TGTGCCAGCAGTCTGTGCGGGTCAAGACAGGGGGCAAATCAGCCCCAGCATTTT.

In this sample, this clonotype turned up once. Possible read error: a much larger clone is one base away. Likely a read error: the CDR3 ends without its conserved phenylalanine or tryptophan. V and J are TRBV19 and TRBJ2-1, with 8 bases matching TRBD1. V gave up 3 bases and J gave up 4 bases; unmatched junction bases: 2. The CDR3 totals 14 residues. CDR1 is LNHDA and CDR2 is SQIVND in the germline V gene (reference sequence). Here the CDR3 reads CASSMGQDYNEQFL. The CDR3 coding sequence is TGTGCCAGTAGTATGGGACAGGATTACAATGAGCAGTTCCTC.

This clonotype was counted many times. The rearrangement uses TRBV28 and TRBJ2-7, with D unresolved. CDR1 is MDHEN and CDR2 is SYDVKM in the germline V gene. V was clipped by 4 bases and J by 0 bases, with 13 bases between them. CDR3 size: 15 residues. The CDR3 bases are TGTGCCAGCAGTTCGATCGGTCTCTCCTCCTACGAGCAGTACTTC. This translates into CASSSIGLSSYEQYF.

This clonotype was counted ten times or more. This chain connects TRBV20-1 to TRBJ2-3, with TRBD2 matching over 11 bases. CDR1 DFQATT and CDR2 SNEGSKA come from the germline V gene (reference sequence). With V trimmed by 3 bases and J by 5 bases, 10 bases remained unmatched. The CDR3 runs 16 residues. CDR3 loop: CSARDTSGRGVDTQYF. The CDR3, as DNA: TGCAGTGCTAGGGATACTAGCGGGAGAGGGGTAGATACGCAGTATTTT.

This clonotype occurred many times. The chain has TRBV12-3 or TRBV12-4 and TRBJ2-2; unclear D gene. Trimming cost V 6 bases and J 6 bases, with 17 bases left between them. The CDR3 is 15 residues long. The chain's CDR3 is CASRAPGLDAGELFF. CDR3 nucleotides: TGTGCCAGCAGGGCACCGGGCCTCGACGCCGGGGAGCTGTTTTTT.

This clonotype was recorded many times. The V and J genes are TRBV12-3 or TRBV12-4 and TRBJ2-7; D possibly uses TRBD1 or TRBD2 (5 bases each). The CDR3 is made up of 13 amino acids. V was clipped by 6 bases and J by 7 bases, with 16 bases between them. The DNA of the CDR3 is TGTGCCAGCAGCCACCCCTGGGGCGGGGAGCAGTACTTC. This gives the protein CASSHPWGGEQYF.

This clonotype was detected ten times or more. This chain uses TRBV7-9 with TRBJ2-7; TRBD1 matches 9 bases. Germline values: CDR1 SEHNR, CDR2 FQNEAQ (reference sequence). This CDR3 contains 13 residues. V shed 5 bases, J shed 7 bases, and the junction held 6 bases outside the gene matches. CDR3 sequence (DNA): TGTGCCAGCAGCACCGGGACAGGGTGGGAGCAGTACTTC. This gives the protein CASSTGTGWEQYF.